One T cell receptor beta chain is described in this entry. The antigen is undetermined. Trimming pared 0 bases from V and 6 bases from J, leaving 5 bases between. This CDR3 is 12 amino acids long. The germline V gene encodes CDR1 SGDLS and CDR2 YYNGEE. These data belong to a study of early T cells in non-severe SARS-CoV-2 infection. Study at large: Sequencing of bulk RNA from unsorted whole blood was done, without chain pairing.

Unique molecular identifiers were added to individual cDNA molecules. One entry per CDR3 protein, called by TCRdb with MiXCR from the 5' RACE reads. This table has tens of thousands of distinct CDR3 sequences, roughly 5.7% appearing once. Points from the study as a whole: Matching with VDJdb favored anti-spike CD8 responses (missing private and CD4 specificities).

Sequencing was done on a sample of whole blood. This TCR came from an adult who was a healthcare worker with PCR-confirmed SARS-CoV-2 infection or an uninfected control (not recorded which). The rearrangement joins TRBV9 to TRBJ2-3; no clear D. The CDR3 here is CASSVGWDTQYF. The DNA for the CDR3 is TGTGCCAGCAGCGTAGGCTGGGATACGCAGTATTTT. Full variable domain (rest looked up from reference TRBV9 and TRBJ2-3): DSGVTQTPKHLITATGQRVTLRCSPRSGDLSVYWYQQSLDQGLQFLIQYYNGEERAKGNILERFSAQQFPDLHSELNLSSLELGDSALYFCASSVGWDTQYFGPGTRLTVL.